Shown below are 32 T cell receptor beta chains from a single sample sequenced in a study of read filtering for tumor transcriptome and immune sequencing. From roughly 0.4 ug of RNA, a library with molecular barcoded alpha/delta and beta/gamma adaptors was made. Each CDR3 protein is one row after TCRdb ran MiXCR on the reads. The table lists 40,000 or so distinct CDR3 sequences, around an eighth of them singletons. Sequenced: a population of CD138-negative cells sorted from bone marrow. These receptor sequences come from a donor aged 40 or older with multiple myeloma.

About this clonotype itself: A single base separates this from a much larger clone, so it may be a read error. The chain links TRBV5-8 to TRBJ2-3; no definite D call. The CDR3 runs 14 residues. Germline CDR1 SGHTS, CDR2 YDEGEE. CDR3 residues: CASGLGLYTDTQYF. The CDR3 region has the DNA TGTGCCAGCGGCTTGGGCTTATACACAGATACGCAGTATTTT.

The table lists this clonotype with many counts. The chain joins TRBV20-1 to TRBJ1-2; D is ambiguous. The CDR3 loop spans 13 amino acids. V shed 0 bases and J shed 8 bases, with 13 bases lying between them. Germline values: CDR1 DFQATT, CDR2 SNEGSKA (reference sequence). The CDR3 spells CSAREEIAFGYTF. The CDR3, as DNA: TGCAGTGCTAGAGAGGAGATAGCCTTCGGCTACACCTTC.

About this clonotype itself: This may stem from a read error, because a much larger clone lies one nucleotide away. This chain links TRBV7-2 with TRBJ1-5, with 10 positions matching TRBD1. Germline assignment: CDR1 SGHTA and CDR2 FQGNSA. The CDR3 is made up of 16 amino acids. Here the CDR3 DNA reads TGTGCCTGCAGCCTACGACAGGGGGCGGGCAATCAGCCCCAGCATTTT. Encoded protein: CACSLRQGAGNQPQHF. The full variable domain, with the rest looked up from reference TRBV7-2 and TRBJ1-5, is GAGVSQSPSNKVTEKGKDVELRCDPISGHTALYWYRQSLGQGLEFLIYFQGNSAPDKSGLPSDRFSAERTGGSVSTLTIQRTQQEDSAVYLCACSLRQGAGNQPQHFGDGTRLSIL.

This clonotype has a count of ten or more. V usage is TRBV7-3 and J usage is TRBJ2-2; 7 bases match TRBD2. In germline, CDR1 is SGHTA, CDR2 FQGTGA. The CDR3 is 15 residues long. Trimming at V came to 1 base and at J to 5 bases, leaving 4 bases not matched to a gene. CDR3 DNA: TGTGCCAGCAGCTTAAGGGGGGGATGGACCGGGGAGCTGTTTTTT. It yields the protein CASSLRGGWTGELFF.

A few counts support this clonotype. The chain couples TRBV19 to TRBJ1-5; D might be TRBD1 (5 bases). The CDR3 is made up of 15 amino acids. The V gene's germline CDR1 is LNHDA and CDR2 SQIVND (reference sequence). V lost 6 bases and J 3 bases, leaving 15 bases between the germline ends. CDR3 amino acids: CASSSAAGTNQPQHF. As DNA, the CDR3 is TGTGCCAGTAGCTCGGCGGCGGGGACCAATCAGCCCCAGCATTTT.

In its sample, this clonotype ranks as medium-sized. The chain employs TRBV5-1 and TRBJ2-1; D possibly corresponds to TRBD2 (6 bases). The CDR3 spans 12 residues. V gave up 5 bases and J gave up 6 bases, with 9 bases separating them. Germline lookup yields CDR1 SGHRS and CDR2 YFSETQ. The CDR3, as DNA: TGCGCCAGCAGGGATAGCGGCAATGAGCAGTTCTTC. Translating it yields CASRDSGNEQFF.

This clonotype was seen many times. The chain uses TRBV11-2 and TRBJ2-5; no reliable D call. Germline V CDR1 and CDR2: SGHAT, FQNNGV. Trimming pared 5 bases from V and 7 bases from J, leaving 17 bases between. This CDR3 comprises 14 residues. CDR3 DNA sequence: TGTGCCAGCAGCCCGGCCTGGACCCCCGGGACCCAGTACTTC. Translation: CASSPAWTPGTQYF. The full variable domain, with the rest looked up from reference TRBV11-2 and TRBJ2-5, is EAGVAQSPRYKIIEKRQSVAFWCNPISGHATLYWYQQILGQGPKLLIQFQNNGVVDDSQLPKDRFSAERLKGVDSTLKIQPAKLEDSAVYLCASSPAWTPGTQYFGPGTRLLVL.

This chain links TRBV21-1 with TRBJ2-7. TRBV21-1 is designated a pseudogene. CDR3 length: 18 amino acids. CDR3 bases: TGTGCCAGCAGCAAAGCGGAGAAACAGAGCAATATTGCCTACGAGCAGTACTTC. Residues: CASSKAEKQSNIAYEQYF.

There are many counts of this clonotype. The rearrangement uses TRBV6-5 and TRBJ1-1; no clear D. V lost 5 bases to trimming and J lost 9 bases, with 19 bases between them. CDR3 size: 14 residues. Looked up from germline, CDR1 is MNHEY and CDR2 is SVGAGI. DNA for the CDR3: TGTGCCAGCAGTGAAGTCGGGCGGCGGCTAAAAGCTTTCTTT. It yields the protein CASSEVGRRLKAFF.

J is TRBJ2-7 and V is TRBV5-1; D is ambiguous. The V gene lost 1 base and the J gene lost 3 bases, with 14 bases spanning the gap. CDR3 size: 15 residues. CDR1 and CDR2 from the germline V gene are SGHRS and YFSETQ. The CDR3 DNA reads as TGCGCCAGCAGCTTGAGTTTGGGCAGTGGCTACGAGCAGTACTTC. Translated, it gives CASSLSLGSGYEQYF. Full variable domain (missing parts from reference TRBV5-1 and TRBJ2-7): KAGVTQTPRYLIKTRGQQVTLSCSPISGHRSVSWYQQTPGQGLQFLFEYFSETQRNKGNFPGRFSGRQFSNSRSEMNVSTLELGDSALYLCASSLSLGSGYEQYFGPGTRLTVT.

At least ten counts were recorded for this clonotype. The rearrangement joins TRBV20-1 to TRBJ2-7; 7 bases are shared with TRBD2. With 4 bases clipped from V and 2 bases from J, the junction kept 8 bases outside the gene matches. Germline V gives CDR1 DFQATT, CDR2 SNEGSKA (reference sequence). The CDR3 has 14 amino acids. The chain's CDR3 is CSAIGTSAAYEQYF. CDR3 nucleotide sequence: TGCAGTGCTATCGGTACTAGCGCCGCCTACGAGCAGTACTTC.

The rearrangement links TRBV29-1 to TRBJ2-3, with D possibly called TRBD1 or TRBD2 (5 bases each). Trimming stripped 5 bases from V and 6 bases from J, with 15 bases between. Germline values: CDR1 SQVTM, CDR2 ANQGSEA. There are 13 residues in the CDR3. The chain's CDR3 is CSVSRGPGDTQYF. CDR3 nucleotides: TGCAGCGTTAGTCGGGGACCGGGCGATACGCAGTATTTT.

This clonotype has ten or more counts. CDR3 sequence: CASSFKLAGNNEQFF. CDR3 coding DNA: TGTGCCAGCAGCTTCAAACTAGCGGGGAACAATGAGCAGTTCTTC. The chain couples TRBV7-2 to TRBJ2-1, with 10 positions matching TRBD2. V was clipped by 3 bases and J by 5 bases; unmatched bases: 4. The germline V gene encodes CDR1 SGHTA and CDR2 FQGNSA. This CDR3 has 15 residues.

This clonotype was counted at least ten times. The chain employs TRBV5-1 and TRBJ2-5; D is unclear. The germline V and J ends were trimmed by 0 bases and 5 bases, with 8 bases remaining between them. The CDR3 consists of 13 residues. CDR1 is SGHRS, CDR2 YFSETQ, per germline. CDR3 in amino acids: CASSLGGGETQYF. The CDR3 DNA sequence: TGCGCCAGCAGCTTGGGCGGTGGGGAGACCCAGTACTTC.

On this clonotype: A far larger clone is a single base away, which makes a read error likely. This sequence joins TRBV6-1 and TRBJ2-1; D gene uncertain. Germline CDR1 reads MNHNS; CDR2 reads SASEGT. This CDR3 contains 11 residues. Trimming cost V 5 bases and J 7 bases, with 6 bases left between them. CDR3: CASSYPNEQFF. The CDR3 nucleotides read TGTGCCAGCAGTTACCCTAATGAGCAGTTCTTC.

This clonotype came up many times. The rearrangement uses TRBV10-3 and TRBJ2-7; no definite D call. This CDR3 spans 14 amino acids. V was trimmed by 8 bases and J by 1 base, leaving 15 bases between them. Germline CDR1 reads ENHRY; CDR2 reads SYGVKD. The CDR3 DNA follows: TGTGCCATCGCGATAGGGCCAGATTCCTACGAGCAGTACTTC. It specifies CAIAIGPDSYEQYF.

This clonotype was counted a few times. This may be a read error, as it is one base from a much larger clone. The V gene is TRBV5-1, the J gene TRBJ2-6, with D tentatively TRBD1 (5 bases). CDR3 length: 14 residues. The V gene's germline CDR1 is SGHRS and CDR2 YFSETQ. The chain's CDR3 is CASSLELGANVPTF. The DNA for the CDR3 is TGCGCCAGCAGCTTGGAGCTTGGGGCCAACGTCCCGACTTTC.

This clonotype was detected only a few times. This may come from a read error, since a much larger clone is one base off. CDR3 loop: CASSLVPQGKQPLHF. In DNA form, the CDR3 reads TGTGCCAGCAGTTTAGTCCCACAGGGGAAACAGCCCCTGCATTTT. V gene TRBV28 combines with J gene TRBJ1-5; 7 positions match TRBD1. CDR1 MDHEN and CDR2 SYDVKM come from the germline V gene. The CDR3 consists of 15 residues. Supplemented by reference TRBV28 and TRBJ1-5, the full variable domain reads DVKVTQSSRYLVKRTGEKVFLECVQDMDHENMFWYRQDPGLGLRLIYFSYDVKMKEKGDIPEGYSVSREKKERFSLILESASTNQTSMYLCASSLVPQGKQPLHFGDGTRLSIL.

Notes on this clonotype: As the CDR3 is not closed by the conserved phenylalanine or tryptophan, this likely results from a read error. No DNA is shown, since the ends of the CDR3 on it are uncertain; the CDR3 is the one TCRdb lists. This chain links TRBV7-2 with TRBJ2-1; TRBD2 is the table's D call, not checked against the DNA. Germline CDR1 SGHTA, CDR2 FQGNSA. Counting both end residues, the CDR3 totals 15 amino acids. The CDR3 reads CASSLDSGRAGEQFL.

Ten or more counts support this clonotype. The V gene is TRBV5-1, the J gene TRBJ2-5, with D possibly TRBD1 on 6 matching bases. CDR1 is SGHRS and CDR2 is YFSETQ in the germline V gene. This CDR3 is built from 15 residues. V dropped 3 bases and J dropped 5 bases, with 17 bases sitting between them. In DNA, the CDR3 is TGCGCCAGCAGCTGGTCAGGGGATTATCAGGAGACCCAGTACTTC. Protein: CASSWSGDYQETQYF.

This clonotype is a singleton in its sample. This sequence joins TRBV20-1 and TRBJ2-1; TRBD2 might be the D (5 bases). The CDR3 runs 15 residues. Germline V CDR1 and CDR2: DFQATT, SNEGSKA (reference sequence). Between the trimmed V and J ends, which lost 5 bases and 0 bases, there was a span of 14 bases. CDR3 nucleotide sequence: TGCAGTGCTTCGGGCGGCGGGCTCTCCTACAATGAGCAGTTCTTC. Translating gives CSASGGGLSYNEQFF.

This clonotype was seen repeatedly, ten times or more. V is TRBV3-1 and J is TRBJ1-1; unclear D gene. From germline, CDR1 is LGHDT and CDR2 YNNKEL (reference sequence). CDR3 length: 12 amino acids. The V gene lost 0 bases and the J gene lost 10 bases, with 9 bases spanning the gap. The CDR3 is CASSQDRGTAFF. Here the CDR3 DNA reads TGTGCCAGCAGCCAAGACAGAGGAACAGCTTTCTTT.

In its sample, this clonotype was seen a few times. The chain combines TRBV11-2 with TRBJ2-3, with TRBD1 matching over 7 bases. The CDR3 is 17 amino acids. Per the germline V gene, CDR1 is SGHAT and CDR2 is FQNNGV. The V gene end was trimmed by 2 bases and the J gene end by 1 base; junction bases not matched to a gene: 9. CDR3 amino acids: CASSLLRTGRGTDTQYF. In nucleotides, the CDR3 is TGTGCCAGCAGCTTACTGAGGACAGGCCGGGGCACAGATACGCAGTATTTT. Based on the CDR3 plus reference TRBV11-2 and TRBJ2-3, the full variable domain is EAGVAQSPRYKIIEKRQSVAFWCNPISGHATLYWYQQILGQGPKLLIQFQNNGVVDDSQLPKDRFSAERLKGVDSTLKIQPAKLEDSAVYLCASSLLRTGRGTDTQYFGPGTRLTVL.

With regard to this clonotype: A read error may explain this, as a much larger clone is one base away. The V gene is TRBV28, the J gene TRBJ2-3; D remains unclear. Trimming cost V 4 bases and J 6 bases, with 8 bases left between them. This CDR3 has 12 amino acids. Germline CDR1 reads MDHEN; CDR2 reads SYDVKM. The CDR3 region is CASSSGQDTQYF. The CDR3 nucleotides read TGTGCCAGCAGTTCCGGGCAGGATACGCAGTATTTT.

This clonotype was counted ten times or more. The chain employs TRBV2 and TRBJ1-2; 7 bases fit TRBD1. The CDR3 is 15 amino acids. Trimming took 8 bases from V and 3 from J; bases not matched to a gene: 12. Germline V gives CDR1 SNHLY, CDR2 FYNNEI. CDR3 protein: CASRRKNTGDYGYTF. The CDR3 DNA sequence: TGTGCCAGCCGGCGTAAAAATACAGGGGACTATGGCTACACCTTC. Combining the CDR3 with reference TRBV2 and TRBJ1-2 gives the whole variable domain EPEVTQTPSHQVTQMGQEVILRCVPISNHLYFYWYRQILGQKVEFLVSFYNNEISEKSEIFDDQFSVERPDGSNFTLKIRSTKLEDSAMYFCASRRKNTGDYGYTFGSGTRLTVV.

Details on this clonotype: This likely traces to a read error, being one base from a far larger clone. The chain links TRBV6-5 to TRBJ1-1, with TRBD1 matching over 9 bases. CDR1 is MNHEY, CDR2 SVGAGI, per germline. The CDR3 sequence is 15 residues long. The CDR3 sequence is CASTPGQGFNTEASF. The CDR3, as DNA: TGTGCCAGCACCCCGGGACAGGGATTTAACACTGAAGCTTCCTTT.

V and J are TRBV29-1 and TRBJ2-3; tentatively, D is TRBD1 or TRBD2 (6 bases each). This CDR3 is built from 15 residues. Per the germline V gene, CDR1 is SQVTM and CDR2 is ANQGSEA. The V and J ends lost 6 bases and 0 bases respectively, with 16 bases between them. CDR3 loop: CSVSGGGTSTDTQYF. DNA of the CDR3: TGCAGCGTGTCCGGAGGGGGGACTAGCACAGATACGCAGTATTTT.

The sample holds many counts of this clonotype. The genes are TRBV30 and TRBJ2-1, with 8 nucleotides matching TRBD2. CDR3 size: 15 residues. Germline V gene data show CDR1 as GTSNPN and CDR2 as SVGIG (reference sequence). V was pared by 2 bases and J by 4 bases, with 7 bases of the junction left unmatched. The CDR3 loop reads CAWSSSGSPYNEQFF. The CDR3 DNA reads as TGTGCCTGGAGTTCCAGCGGGAGTCCGTACAATGAGCAGTTCTTC. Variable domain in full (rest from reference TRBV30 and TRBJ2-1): SQTIHQWPATLVQPVGSPLSLECTVEGTSNPNLYWYRQAAGRGLQLLFYSVGIGQISSEVPQNLSASRPQDRQFILSSKKLLLSDSGFYLCAWSSSGSPYNEQFFGPGTRLTVL.

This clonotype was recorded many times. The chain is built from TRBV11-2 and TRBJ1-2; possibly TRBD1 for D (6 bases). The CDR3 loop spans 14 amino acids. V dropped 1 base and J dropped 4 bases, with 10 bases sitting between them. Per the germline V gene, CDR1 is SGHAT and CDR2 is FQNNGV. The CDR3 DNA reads TGTGCCAGCAGCTTAGTTGGACAGTCCTATGGCTACACCTTC. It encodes CASSLVGQSYGYTF.

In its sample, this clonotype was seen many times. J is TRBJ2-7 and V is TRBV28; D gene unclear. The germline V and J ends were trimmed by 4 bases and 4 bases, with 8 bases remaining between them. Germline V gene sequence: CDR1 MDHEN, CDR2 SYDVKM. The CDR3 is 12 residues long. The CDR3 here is CASSWSEYEQYF. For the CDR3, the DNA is TGTGCCAGCAGTTGGTCAGAATACGAGCAGTACTTC.

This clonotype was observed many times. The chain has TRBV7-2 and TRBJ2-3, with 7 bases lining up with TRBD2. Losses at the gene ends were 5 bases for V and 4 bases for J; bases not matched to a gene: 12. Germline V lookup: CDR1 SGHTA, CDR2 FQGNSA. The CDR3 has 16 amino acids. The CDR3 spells CASSPRLVGLADTQYF. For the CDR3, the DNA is TGTGCCAGCAGCCCCCGACTAGTTGGACTAGCAGATACGCAGTATTTT.

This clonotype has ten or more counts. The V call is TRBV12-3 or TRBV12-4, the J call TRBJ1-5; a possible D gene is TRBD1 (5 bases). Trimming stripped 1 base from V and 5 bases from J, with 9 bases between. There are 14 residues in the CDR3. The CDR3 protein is CASSLGRVDQPQHF. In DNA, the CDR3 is TGTGCCAGCAGTTTAGGCAGGGTAGATCAGCCCCAGCATTTT.